This T cell receptor beta chain stems from a study of cytomegalovirus exposure and HLA in healthy donors. General observations from the study: Analyses of presence and absence presupposed an approximately uniform sequencing depth across donors.

This clone was observed a handful of times. Antigen specificity is unknown. Researchers ran the PCR with 60 Vbeta and 13 Jbeta primers. Sequencing was performed with immunoSEQ multiplex PCR; in TCRdb, only in-frame clones are kept and a portion is missing. The table shows over 110,000 clones, with around 75% occurring only once. V lost 4 bases and J lost 2; bases outside the gene matches: 6. The CDR3 sequence is 14 residues long. CDR1 is GTSNPN, CDR2 SVGIG, per germline (reference sequence). Specimen: PBMCs. This sequence was found in a female donor in good health and CMV-seronegative. The V and J genes are TRBV30 and TRBJ2-7; 9 bases align to TRBD1. CDR3: CAWNPGQGTYEQYF. Written as DNA, the CDR3 is TGTGCCTGGAACCCGGGACAGGGAACCTACGAGCAGTACTTC.